In this sample, the clone carrying this T cell receptor (beta chain) turned up a few times. The antigen is undetermined. This entry comes from a study of T-cell reconstitution after alpha-beta-depleted transplantation in children. The study, taken as a whole, reports: From newly produced T cells came most of the T-cell counts and diversity one year after transplant. Reported findings indicate that, about two months after transplant, alpha-beta T cells came from several hundred expanded clones, which were derived from non-depleted graft cells. Recipient T cells and thymic progenitors that survived were the source of the high TCRbeta diversity seen at day 60 in some patients.

Unique molecular identifiers were used in preparing the TCRbeta library. TCRdb used MiXCR to reprocess the PCR reads, holding one entry per CDR3 protein. Of 95,000 to 120,000 distinct CDR3 sequences in the sample, roughly 6.1% are singletons; the top ten hold approximately 25%. Trimming cost V 7 bases and J 6 bases, with 15 bases left between them. The CDR3 runs to 13 residues. Per the germline V gene, CDR1 is MDHEN and CDR2 is SYDVKM. The source material was PBMCs, mostly from graft donor cells, sampled 360 days after TCRalphabeta/CD19-depleted stem cell transplant. J is TRBJ1-2 and V is TRBV28; D not resolved. The receptor's source is a male patient aged 2 to 10 who had a stem cell transplant for acute lymphoblastic leukemia, so the T cells may come from the graft donor. CDR3 sequence reads: CASKRAGLDGYTF. CDR3 nucleotides: TGTGCCAGCAAGAGGGCGGGATTGGATGGCTACACCTTC.